This entry concerns a single T cell receptor (beta chain). Antigen: not known. The V gene end was trimmed by 4 bases and the J gene end by 4 bases; junction bases not matched to a gene: 5. The germline CDR1 and CDR2 sequences are SGHRS and YFSETQ. This CDR3 is built from 14 residues. The source of the sample is a study of cytomegalovirus exposure and HLA in healthy donors. Study results and limitations: Most TCR sequences were seen very rarely across donors, but some public TCRs occurred in many. Cytomegalovirus-associated status was assigned to about 150 TCR beta chains. Reports described diagnosis of cytomegalovirus status by the classifier as highly specific and sensitive.

Among the 120 or so subjects of the validation cohort, separate from the approximately 670-subject first cohort, were the donors. Clones were read by immunoSEQ multiplex PCR, and TCRdb kept only the in-frame ones, dropping some. The sample records 100,000 to 150,000 clones, around 88% being singletons. This clonotype was obtained from a man younger than 35 in good health and CMV-seronegative. J is TRBJ1-1 and V is TRBV5-1, with 9 positions matching TRBD1. The sample taken for sequencing was PBMCs. This CDR3 is CASSPDRGITEAFF. The DNA of the CDR3 is TGCGCCAGCAGCCCGGACAGGGGTATCACTGAAGCTTTCTTT.